The 10 T cell receptor beta chains below were found in one sample sequenced in a study of CD8 T cells in ankylosing spondylitis. Via MiXCR, TCRdb re-called the 5' RACE reads, giving one row per CDR3 protein. Of more than 100,000 distinct CDR3 sequences in the sample, over 10% were seen once. Material for sequencing was blood, either unsorted or a sorted T cell fraction (not recorded which). The receptor set was obtained from a female donor with ankylosing spondylitis or in good health (not recorded which).

This clonotype was seen many times. The rearrangement uses TRBV27 and TRBJ2-7; no clear D. Trimming took off 4 bases at V and 0 bases at J, with 7 bases between the two ends. From germline, CDR1 is MNHEY and CDR2 SMNVEV (reference sequence). This CDR3 is built from 13 residues. The chain's CDR3 is CASSSSLSYEQYF. The CDR3 nucleotides read TGTGCCAGCAGTTCATCCCTCTCCTACGAGCAGTACTTC.

The chain combines TRBV7-3 with TRBJ2-3; D gene ambiguous. The CDR3 runs 14 residues. Trimming removed 2 bases from V and 4 bases from J, with 10 bases in between. Germline values: CDR1 SGHTA, CDR2 FQGTGA. The CDR3, as DNA: TGTGCCAGCAGCTTATTAGGGCGCGCAGATACGCAGTATTTT. Its translation: CASSLLGRADTQYF.

This clonotype was counted ten times or more. J is TRBJ1-1 and V is TRBV5-1; unclear D gene. Germline V CDR1 and CDR2: SGHRS, YFSETQ. V was cut by 0 bases and J by 0 bases, with 6 bases left in between. CDR3 length equals 14 residues. Written as DNA, the CDR3 is TGCGCCAGCAGCTTGGGTCAAATGAACACTGAAGCTTTCTTT. It specifies CASSLGQMNTEAFF.

This rearrangement joins TRBV7-2 to TRBJ2-2; D not certain. The V end was cut by 3 bases, the J end by 6 bases, with 11 bases between. From germline, CDR1 is SGHTA and CDR2 FQGNSA. The CDR3 has 14 residues. CDR3 residues: CASSFGRQAGELFF. The CDR3 DNA reads TGTGCCAGCAGCTTTGGACGGCAGGCCGGGGAGCTGTTTTTT.

This clonotype has at least ten counts. V and J are TRBV6-1 and TRBJ2-7, with 8 bases identical to TRBD2. Germline CDR1 reads MNHNS; CDR2 reads SASEGT. The CDR3 length is 14 residues. The J segment lost 2 bases and the V segment lost 6 bases, leaving 6 bases of the junction unmatched. The CDR3 nucleotides are TGTGCCAGCAGGACACGGGAGGGGACCTACGAGCAGTACTTC. Translating gives CASRTREGTYEQYF.

This clonotype was observed many times. The chain uses TRBV6-5 and TRBJ1-5; D gene uncertain. Germline assignment: CDR1 MNHEY and CDR2 SVGAGI. The CDR3 runs to 16 residues. V was shortened by 4 bases and J by 4 bases, with 17 bases between the two germline ends. The CDR3 reads CASSSRGGFGNQPQHF. CDR3 coding DNA: TGTGCCAGCAGTTCCCGAGGCGGTTTCGGGAATCAGCCCCAGCATTTT.

This clonotype was found many times. The chain joins TRBV2 to TRBJ2-2, with TRBD2 matching over 7 bases. The germline gives CDR1 SNHLY, CDR2 FYNNEI. Germline trimming cut 0 bases from V and 5 bases from J; bases unmatched to any gene: 3. The CDR3 consists of 15 residues. CDR3 in amino acids: CASSEAGGGTGELFF. CDR3 in DNA: TGTGCCAGCAGTGAAGCCGGCGGGGGAACCGGGGAGCTGTTTTTT.

This clonotype has at least ten counts. V gene TRBV7-9 combines with J gene TRBJ2-1; 10 bases are a match to TRBD2. CDR3 length: 16 residues. V lost 4 bases, J lost 2 bases, and 5 bases stayed unmatched. CDR1 SEHNR and CDR2 FQNEAQ come from the germline V gene (reference sequence). The CDR3 sequence is CASSWSSGRAYNEQFF. Written as DNA, the CDR3 is TGTGCCAGCAGCTGGTCAAGCGGGAGGGCCTACAATGAGCAGTTCTTC. The variable domain in full, completed from reference TRBV7-9 and TRBJ2-1, reads DTGVSQNPRHKITKRGQNVTFRCDPISEHNRLYWYRQTLGQGPEFLTYFQNEAQLEKSRLLSDRFSAERPKGSFSTLEIQRTEQGDSAMYLCASSWSSGRAYNEQFFGPGTRLTVL.

The rearrangement joins TRBV5-6 to TRBJ1-3; D is unclear. The CDR3 is 17 amino acids. Germline V gene lookup returns CDR1 SGHDT and CDR2 YYEEEE. V lost 0 bases, J lost 0 bases, and 13 bases lay in between. CDR3 in amino acids: CASSLVGPQYSGNTIYF. The CDR3 DNA follows: TGTGCCAGCAGCTTGGTCGGGCCCCAGTACTCTGGAAACACCATATATTTT.

The chain is built from TRBV29-1 and TRBJ2-7; 9 bases align to TRBD1. Germline CDR1 SQVTM, CDR2 ANQGSEA. This CDR3 is built from 13 residues. V trimming: 8 bases; J trimming: 1 base; junction bases outside the gene matches: 6. The CDR3 here is CSFSGTGSYEQYF. CDR3 sequence (DNA): TGCAGCTTTTCCGGGACAGGGTCCTACGAGCAGTACTTC.